Following are 15 T cell receptor beta chains from one sample sequenced in a study of cytomegalovirus exposure and HLA in healthy donors. TCRdb keeps only in-frame clones here, not all; method: immunoSEQ multiplex PCR. The data contain about 160,000 clones, more than 75% of them seen just once; the ten biggest clones take up around 3%. Material: PBMCs. Every receptor here comes from a young man in good health and CMV-seronegative.

V gene TRBV6-1 combines with J gene TRBJ1-5, with TRBD1 matching 8 bases. Germline CDR1 and CDR2: MNHNS and SASEGT. The CDR3 runs to 15 residues. The V segment lost 7 bases and the J segment 5 bases; nucleotides outside the gene matches: 10. DNA of the CDR3: TGTGCCAGCACCGACGACAGGGGAGGGCATCAGCCCCAGCATTTT. Its translation: CASTDDRGGHQPQHF.

This clone is a singleton in its sample. V usage is TRBV29-1 and J usage is TRBJ1-6; 8 bases fit TRBD1. Germline trimming cut 5 bases from V and 6 bases from J; bases unmatched to any gene: 3. CDR1 and CDR2 (germline): SQVTM, ANQGSEA. This CDR3 region has 13 residues. CDR3 bases: TGCAGCGTTTTGACAGGGGCTAATTCACCCCTCCACTTT. Amino acid sequence: CSVLTGANSPLHF. Full variable domain (remainder filled in from reference TRBV29-1 and TRBJ1-6): SAVISQKPSRDICQRGTSLTIQCQVDSQVTMMFWYRQQPGQSLTLIATANQGSEATYESGFVIDKFPISRPNLTFSTLTVSNMSPEDSSIYLCSVLTGANSPLHFGNGTRLTVT.

The CDR3 spells CASSSGQGYGYTF. CDR3 sequence (DNA): TGTGCCAGCAGCTCGGGACAGGGCTATGGCTACACCTTC. J is TRBJ1-2 and V is TRBV11-1; 9 positions match TRBD1. The V segment lost 4 bases and the J segment 4 bases; nucleotides outside the gene matches: 1. The CDR3 loop spans 13 amino acids. The germline gives CDR1 SGHAT, CDR2 FQDESV (reference sequence).

DNA for the CDR3: TGTGCCAGCAGCGCAGGGGCCGACATCTGGGAGCAGTACTTC. Translating gives CASSAGADIWEQYF. The V gene is TRBV11-2, the J gene TRBJ2-7; D is perhaps TRBD1 (6 bases). Germline V gene sequence: CDR1 SGHAT, CDR2 FQNNGV. The ends were cut back, 5 bases at V and 7 bases at J, with 18 bases in the middle. The CDR3 is made up of 14 amino acids.

This clone was counted only a few times. The V call is TRBV7-2, the J call TRBJ1-2; tentative D call: TRBD1 (6 bases). Trimming removed 1 base from V and 3 bases from J, with 15 bases in between. The length of the CDR3 is 16 residues. CDR1 is SGHTA and CDR2 is FQGNSA in the germline V gene. The CDR3 spells CASSLGGQGNDYGYTF. For the CDR3, the DNA is TGTGCCAGCAGCTTAGGAGGGCAGGGGAACGACTATGGCTACACCTTC.

The chain recombines TRBV5-1 with TRBJ1-3, with D hard to call. From germline, CDR1 is SGHRS and CDR2 YFSETQ. This CDR3 has 19 amino acids. Trimming shortened V by 0 bases and J by 2 bases, and 21 bases separated the two germline ends. The CDR3 sequence: CASSLARAVSQETGNTIYF. The DNA of the CDR3 is TGCGCCAGCAGCTTGGCCCGCGCGGTTTCACAAGAGACTGGAAACACCATATATTTT.

CDR3 in DNA: TGCGCCAGCAGCTTTCCGGGACAGGGGGACGAGCAGTACTTC. Amino acids: CASSFPGQGDEQYF. The rearrangement links TRBV5-1 to TRBJ2-7, with 11 bases fitting TRBD1. The CDR3 is 14 residues long. After removal of 2 bases from V and 5 bases from J, the junction contained 3 bases not matched to a gene. CDR1 and CDR2 (germline): SGHRS, YFSETQ.

Of note for this clone: A junction end diverges from the germline sequence, so it may reflect a read error. This chain connects TRBV4-2 to TRBJ2-3; tentative D call: TRBD2 (5 bases). Germline lookup yields CDR1 LGHNA and CDR2 YNFKEQ. This CDR3 has 13 residues. The CDR3 DNA sequence: TGTGCCAGCACCCAACGACCTAGCGATACGCAGTATTTT. It encodes CASTQRPSDTQYF.

This sequence joins TRBV4-1 and TRBJ2-1; D is possibly TRBD2 (6 bases). In germline, CDR1 is MGHRA, CDR2 YSYEKL. This CDR3 has 15 amino acids. The germline V and J ends were trimmed by 4 bases and 0 bases, with 10 bases remaining between them. The CDR3 loop is CASSLEGSSYNEQFF. CDR3 in DNA: TGCGCCAGCAGCCTGGAGGGTAGCTCCTACAATGAGCAGTTCTTC.

This sequence joins TRBV28 and TRBJ1-4; tentative D call: TRBD1 (5 bases). Trimming removed 7 bases at V and 0 bases at J, with 18 bases between. The CDR3 runs to 17 residues. Germline CDR1 reads MDHEN; CDR2 reads SYDVKM. DNA of the CDR3: TGTGCCAGCACTACCACTGGGGACTTTGCAACTAATGAAAAACTGTTTTTT. Translation: CASTTTGDFATNEKLFF.

The chain employs TRBV5-1 and TRBJ1-1; a weak D match, TRBD1 (6 bases). The V gene's germline CDR1 is SGHRS and CDR2 YFSETQ. This CDR3 contains 15 residues. V was clipped by 3 bases and J by 0 bases, with 12 bases between them. The CDR3 spells CASSSSTGLNTEAFF. As DNA, the CDR3 is TGCGCCAGCAGCTCCTCGACAGGTTTGAACACTGAAGCTTTCTTT.

The gene calls are TRBV6-5 and TRBJ2-7; possibly TRBD1 for D (6 bases). Germline CDR1 reads MNHEY; CDR2 reads SVGAGI. This CDR3 has 13 residues. Trimming stripped 8 bases from V and 1 base from J, with 12 bases between. CDR3 sequence reads: CASLGAASYEQYF. Written as DNA, the CDR3 is TGTGCCAGCCTGGGGGCAGCTTCCTACGAGCAGTACTTC.

This chain connects TRBV5-4 to TRBJ2-7; TRBD1 aligns across 8 bases. V was clipped by 1 base and J by 0 bases; unmatched bases: 6. This CDR3 contains 16 residues. CDR1 is SGHNT and CDR2 is YYREEE in the germline V gene (reference sequence). The CDR3: CASSLLDRGNSYEQYF. For the CDR3, the DNA is TGTGCCAGCAGCTTGCTTGACAGGGGCAACTCCTACGAGCAGTACTTC.

This chain connects TRBV27 to TRBJ2-7, with D possibly matching TRBD1 (6 bases). Between the trimmed V and J ends, which lost 3 bases and 7 bases, there was a span of 19 bases. The CDR3 spans 15 residues. CDR1 and CDR2 from the germline V gene are MNHEY and SMNVEV (reference sequence). CDR3 in amino acids: CASSLGAGSPREQYF. As DNA, the CDR3 is TGTGCCAGCAGTTTGGGGGCGGGCAGCCCCCGGGAGCAGTACTTC.

In the case of this clone: Other DNA sequences within the sample encode an identical CDR3. This rearrangement joins TRBV7-2 to TRBJ2-1; TRBD2 is a possible D gene (5 bases). V gave up 1 base and J gave up 4 bases, with 11 bases separating them. The CDR3 extends over 15 amino acids. Germline V gene data show CDR1 as SGHTA and CDR2 as FQGNSA. CDR3 coding DNA: TGTGCCAGCAGCTTAGACACTAGGTCTTACAATGAGCAGTTCTTC. It is translated as CASSLDTRSYNEQFF.